This T cell receptor beta chain was sequenced during a study of blood T cell repertoires in COVID-19. Whole-study context: Acute and convalescent COVID-19 specimens originated in the United States, Italy and Spain. In each case, the material was cDNA or gDNA derived from T cells, B-cell-depleted T cells, or PBMCs.

The V gene lost 8 bases and the J gene lost 6 bases, with 10 bases spanning the gap. This CDR3 has 11 residues. The germline CDR1 and CDR2 sequences are SNHLY and FYNNEI. Authors' data handling: Researchers report that nucleated cell counts were estimated from reference gene primer amplification. Profiled with immunoSEQ multiplex PCR; TCRdb holds only in-frame clones, not every one. The V and J calls and clone size come from that table; D and trimming were worked out from the DNA. The repertoire has some 70,000 clones, roughly 80% of them found once; the top ten carry approximately 0.8%. The V gene is TRBV2, the J gene TRBJ1-1, with D possibly matching TRBD1 (5 bases). Source material: peripheral blood. The clonotype was recovered from a woman aged 70-85 years with acute or convalescent COVID-19. The CDR3 spells CASGGDAEAFF. CDR3 nucleotides: TGTGCCAGCGGGGGGGACGCTGAAGCTTTCTTT.